Presented here are 6 T cell receptor beta chains from one specimen sequenced in a study of cytomegalovirus exposure and HLA in healthy donors. Sequencing was performed with immunoSEQ multiplex PCR; in TCRdb, only in-frame clones are kept and a portion is missing. Here the sample spans 85,000 to 120,000 clones, less than 90% being singletons. Input material: PBMCs. The receptors were sampled from a woman under 30 in good health and CMV-seropositive.

This clone appeared a few times. The gene calls are TRBV5-1 and TRBJ1-2, with D uncertain. This CDR3 is built from 14 residues. CDR1 is SGHRS and CDR2 is YFSETQ in the germline V gene. Trimming shortened V by 4 bases and J by 4 bases, and 14 bases separated the two germline ends. The CDR3 here is CASSPSQVTYGYTF. For the CDR3, the DNA is TGCGCCAGCAGCCCCTCCCAGGTCACCTATGGCTACACCTTC.

In this sample, this clone turned up once. In DNA, the CDR3 is TGTGCCATCAGGACTGGGACAGGGGAAATTTCACCCCTCCACTTT. This translates into CAIRTGTGEISPLHF. The gene calls are TRBV10-3 and TRBJ1-6, with 10 bases aligning to TRBD1. Germline CDR1 and CDR2: ENHRY and SYGVKD. This CDR3 is 15 amino acids long. V was pared by 6 bases and J by 9 bases, with 8 bases of the junction left unmatched.

The J gene is TRBJ1-1, the V gene TRBV7-9; TRBD1 matches at 8 bases. This CDR3 has 14 residues. Germline V gene data show CDR1 as SEHNR and CDR2 as FQNEAQ (reference sequence). V gave up 4 bases and J gave up 2 bases; unmatched junction bases: 3. In nucleotides, the CDR3 is TGTGCCAGCAGCTCCGGGACAGGCAACACTGAAGCTTTCTTT. This gives the protein CASSSGTGNTEAFF.

This clone was detected only once. In DNA form, the CDR3 reads TGTGCCAGCACCGGCCGGGGAAGCACAGATACGCAGTATTTT. Its protein is CASTGRGSTDTQYF. The chain employs TRBV13 and TRBJ2-3; D is possibly TRBD2 (5 bases). Germline-derived CDR1 and CDR2 are PRHDT and FYEKMQ (reference sequence). The CDR3 covers 14 residues. V was pared by 7 bases and J by 0 bases, with 11 bases between.

V usage is TRBV7-2 and J usage is TRBJ1-1; TRBD1 matches at 10 bases. The germline gives CDR1 SGHTA, CDR2 FQGNSA. V dropped 5 bases and J dropped 5; count of bases not matched to a gene: 5. The length of the CDR3 is 14 residues. CDR3 nucleotide sequence: TGTGCCAGCAGCAACAGGGACAGGGGTACTGAAGCTTTCTTT. Translated, it gives CASSNRDRGTEAFF.

This clone was picked up one time. The J gene is TRBJ2-1, the V gene TRBV5-8; D unclear. CDR1 and CDR2 (germline): SGHTS, YDEGEE. CDR3 length equals 13 residues. Trimming shortened V by 4 bases and J by 10 bases, and 15 bases separated the two germline ends. Here the CDR3 reads CASSPSLAGEQFF. The CDR3 bases are TGTGCCAGCAGCCCAAGCTTAGCTGGGGAGCAGTTCTTC.